This T cell receptor beta chain was recovered during a study of shared clonotypes between healthy human individuals. The length of the CDR3 is 15 residues. CDR1 and CDR2 (germline): KGHSH, LQKENI. Trimming removed 0 bases from V and 1 base from J, with 9 bases in between. TCRdb keeps only in-frame clones here, not all; method: immunoSEQ multiplex PCR. The data hold just over 2,000,000 clones, with 85% to 95% observed a single time. Partitioning of CD4+ cells yielded a CD45RA+ naive subset and a CD45RA-negative memory subset. This receptor was identified in a man aged 18 to 30 in good health. The sequenced sample consisted of naive CD4+ T cells sorted from blood. Stated subset: CD45RA+ positively selected. The chain joins TRBV18 to TRBJ1-1; unclear D gene. This CDR3 is CASSPPAAANTEAFF. The CDR3 DNA reads as TGTGCCAGCTCACCACCGGCAGCCGCGAACACTGAAGCTTTCTTT.